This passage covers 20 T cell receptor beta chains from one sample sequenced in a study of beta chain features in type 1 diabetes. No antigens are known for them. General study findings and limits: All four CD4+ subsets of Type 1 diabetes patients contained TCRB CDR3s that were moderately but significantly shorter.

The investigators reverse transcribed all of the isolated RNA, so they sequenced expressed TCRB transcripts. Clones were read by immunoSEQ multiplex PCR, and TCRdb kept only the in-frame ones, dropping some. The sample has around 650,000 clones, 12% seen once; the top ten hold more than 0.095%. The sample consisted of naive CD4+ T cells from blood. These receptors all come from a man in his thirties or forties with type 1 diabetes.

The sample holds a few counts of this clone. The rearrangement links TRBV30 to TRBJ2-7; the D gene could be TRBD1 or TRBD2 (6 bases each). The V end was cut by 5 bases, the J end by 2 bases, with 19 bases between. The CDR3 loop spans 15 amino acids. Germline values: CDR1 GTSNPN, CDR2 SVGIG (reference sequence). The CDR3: CAWGIGGTNPYEQYF. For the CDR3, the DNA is TGTGCCTGGGGGATAGGGGGGACAAACCCCTACGAGCAGTACTTC.

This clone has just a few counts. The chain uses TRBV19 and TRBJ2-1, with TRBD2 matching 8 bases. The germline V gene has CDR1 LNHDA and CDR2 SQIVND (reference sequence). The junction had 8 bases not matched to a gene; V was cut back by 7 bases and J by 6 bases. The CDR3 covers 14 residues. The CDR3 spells CASMRRGAANEQFF. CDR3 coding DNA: TGTGCCAGTATGAGGCGGGGGGCCGCCAATGAGCAGTTCTTC.

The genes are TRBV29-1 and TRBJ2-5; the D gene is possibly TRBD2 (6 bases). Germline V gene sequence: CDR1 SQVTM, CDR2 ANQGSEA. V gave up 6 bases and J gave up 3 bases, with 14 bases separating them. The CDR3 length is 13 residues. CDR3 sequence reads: CSVPGPGEETQYF. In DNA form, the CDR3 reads TGCAGCGTCCCCGGACCGGGGGAAGAGACCCAGTACTTC.

The CDR3 is CASSPHPGPELFF. In DNA form, the CDR3 reads TGTGCCAGCAGCCCACACCCGGGGCCAGAACTGTTTTTT. This sequence joins TRBV7-6 and TRBJ1-4; D perhaps matches TRBD1 (5 bases). Germline values: CDR1 SGHVS, CDR2 FNYEAQ. V gave up 5 bases and J gave up 12 bases, with 16 bases separating them. The CDR3 sequence is 13 residues long.

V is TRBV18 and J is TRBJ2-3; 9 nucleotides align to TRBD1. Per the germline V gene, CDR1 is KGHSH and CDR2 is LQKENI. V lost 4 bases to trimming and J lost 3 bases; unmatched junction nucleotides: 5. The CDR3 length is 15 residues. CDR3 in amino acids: CASSLNRGQTDTQYF. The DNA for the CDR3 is TGTGCCAGCTCACTTAACAGGGGGCAAACAGATACGCAGTATTTT.

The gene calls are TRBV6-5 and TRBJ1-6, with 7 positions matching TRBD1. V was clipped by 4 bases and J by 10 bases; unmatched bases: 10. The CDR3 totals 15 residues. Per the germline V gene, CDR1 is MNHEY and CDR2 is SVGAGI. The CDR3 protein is CASSLMSQGESPLHF. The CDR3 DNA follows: TGTGCCAGCAGTTTAATGTCCCAGGGGGAATCACCCCTCCACTTT.

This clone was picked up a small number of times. The CDR3 here is CASSYSRTGYGYTF. In nucleotides, the CDR3 is TGTGCCAGCAGTTACTCGCGGACGGGCTATGGCTACACCTTC. The gene calls are TRBV6-5 and TRBJ1-2; D is undetermined. V was cut by 0 bases and J by 4 bases, with 9 bases left in between. Per germline, CDR1 MNHEY and CDR2 SVGAGI. This CDR3 contains 14 residues.

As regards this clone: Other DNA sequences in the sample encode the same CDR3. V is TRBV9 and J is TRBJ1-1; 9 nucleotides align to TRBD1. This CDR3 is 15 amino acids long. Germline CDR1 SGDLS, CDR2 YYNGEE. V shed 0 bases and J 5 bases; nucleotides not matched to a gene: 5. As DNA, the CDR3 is TGTGCCAGCAGCGTAGAAGGACAGGGGAGGACTGAAGCTTTCTTT. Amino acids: CASSVEGQGRTEAFF. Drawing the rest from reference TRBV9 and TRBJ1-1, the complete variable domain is DSGVTQTPKHLITATGQRVTLRCSPRSGDLSVYWYQQSLDQGLQFLIQYYNGEERAKGNILERFSAQQFPDLHSELNLSSLELGDSALYFCASSVEGQGRTEAFFGQGTRLTVV.

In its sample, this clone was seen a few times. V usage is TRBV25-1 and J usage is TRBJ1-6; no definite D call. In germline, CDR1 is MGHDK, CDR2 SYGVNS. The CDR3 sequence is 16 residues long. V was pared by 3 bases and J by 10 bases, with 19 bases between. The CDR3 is CASSESGFALGSPLHF. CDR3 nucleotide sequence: TGTGCCAGCAGTGAGTCCGGTTTCGCGTTGGGGTCACCCCTCCACTTT.

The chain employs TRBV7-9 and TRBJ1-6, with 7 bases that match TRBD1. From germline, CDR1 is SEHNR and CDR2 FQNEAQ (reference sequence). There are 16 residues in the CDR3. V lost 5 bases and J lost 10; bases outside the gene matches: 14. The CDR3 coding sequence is TGTGCCAGCAGCCCTCACCCGACAGGGTTTAGGTCACCCCTCCACTTT. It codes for CASSPHPTGFRSPLHF.

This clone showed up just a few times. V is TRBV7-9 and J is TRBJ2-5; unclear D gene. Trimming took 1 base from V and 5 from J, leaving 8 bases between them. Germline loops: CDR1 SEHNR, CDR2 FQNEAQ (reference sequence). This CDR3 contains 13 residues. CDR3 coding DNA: TGTGCCAGCAGCTTAGACGGAATGGAGACCCAGTACTTC. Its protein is CASSLDGMETQYF.

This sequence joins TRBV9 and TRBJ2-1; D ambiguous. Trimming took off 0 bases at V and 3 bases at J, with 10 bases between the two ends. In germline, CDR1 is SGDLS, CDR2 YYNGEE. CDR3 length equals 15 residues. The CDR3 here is CASSVVGGLYNEQFF. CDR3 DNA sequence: TGTGCCAGCAGCGTAGTGGGTGGTCTCTACAATGAGCAGTTCTTC.

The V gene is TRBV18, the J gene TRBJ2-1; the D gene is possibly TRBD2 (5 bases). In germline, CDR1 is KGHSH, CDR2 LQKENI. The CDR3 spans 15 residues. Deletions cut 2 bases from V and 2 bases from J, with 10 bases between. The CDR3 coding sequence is TGTGCCAGCTCACCATCGGGAAGGGCCTACAATGAGCAGTTCTTC. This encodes CASSPSGRAYNEQFF.

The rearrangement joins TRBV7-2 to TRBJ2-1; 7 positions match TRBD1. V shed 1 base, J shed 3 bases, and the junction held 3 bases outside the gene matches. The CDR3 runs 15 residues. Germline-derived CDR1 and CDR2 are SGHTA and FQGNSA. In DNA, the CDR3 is TGTGCCAGCAGCTTAGTGGGACAGCTCTACAATGAGCAGTTCTTC. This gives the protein CASSLVGQLYNEQFF.

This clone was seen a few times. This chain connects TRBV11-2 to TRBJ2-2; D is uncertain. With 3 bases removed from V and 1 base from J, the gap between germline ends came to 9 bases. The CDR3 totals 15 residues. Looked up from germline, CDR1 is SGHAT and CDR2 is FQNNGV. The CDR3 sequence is CASSFGQKNTGELFF. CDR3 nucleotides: TGTGCCAGCAGCTTCGGGCAGAAGAACACCGGGGAGCTGTTTTTT.

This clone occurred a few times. This chain's CDR3 is CASSGLPSSGNTIYF. CDR3 nucleotide sequence: TGCGCCAGCAGTGGACTCCCTAGCTCTGGAAACACCATATATTTT. The genes are TRBV23-1 and TRBJ1-3; D not resolved. TRBV23-1 has ORF status, its function being uncertain. With 5 bases removed from V and 0 bases from J, the gap between germline ends came to 11 bases. This CDR3 has 15 amino acids.

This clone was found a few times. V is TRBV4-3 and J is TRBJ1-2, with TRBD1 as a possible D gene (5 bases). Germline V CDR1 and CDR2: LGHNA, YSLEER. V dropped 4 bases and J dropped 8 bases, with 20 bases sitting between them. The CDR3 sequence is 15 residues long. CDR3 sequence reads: CASSRQQDGLGGYTF. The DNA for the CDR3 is TGCGCCAGCAGCCGCCAACAGGACGGGTTAGGGGGCTACACCTTC.

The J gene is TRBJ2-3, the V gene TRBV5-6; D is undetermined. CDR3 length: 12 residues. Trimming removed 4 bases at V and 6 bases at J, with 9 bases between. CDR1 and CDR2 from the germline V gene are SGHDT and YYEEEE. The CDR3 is CASSLIADTQYF. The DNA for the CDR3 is TGTGCCAGCAGCCTAATAGCTGATACGCAGTATTTT.

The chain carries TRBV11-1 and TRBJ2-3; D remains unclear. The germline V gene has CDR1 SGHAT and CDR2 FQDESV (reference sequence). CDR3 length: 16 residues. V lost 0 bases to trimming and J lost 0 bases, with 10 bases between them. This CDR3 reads CASSLAAPGSTDTQYF. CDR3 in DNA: TGTGCCAGCAGCTTAGCGGCCCCAGGTAGCACAGATACGCAGTATTTT.

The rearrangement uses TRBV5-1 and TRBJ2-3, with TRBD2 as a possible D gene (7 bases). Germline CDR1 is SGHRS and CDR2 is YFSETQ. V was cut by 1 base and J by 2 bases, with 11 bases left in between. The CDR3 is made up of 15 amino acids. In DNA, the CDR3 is TGCGCCAGCAGCTTGATGGCGGGGGCCACAGATACGCAGTATTTT. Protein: CASSLMAGATDTQYF.